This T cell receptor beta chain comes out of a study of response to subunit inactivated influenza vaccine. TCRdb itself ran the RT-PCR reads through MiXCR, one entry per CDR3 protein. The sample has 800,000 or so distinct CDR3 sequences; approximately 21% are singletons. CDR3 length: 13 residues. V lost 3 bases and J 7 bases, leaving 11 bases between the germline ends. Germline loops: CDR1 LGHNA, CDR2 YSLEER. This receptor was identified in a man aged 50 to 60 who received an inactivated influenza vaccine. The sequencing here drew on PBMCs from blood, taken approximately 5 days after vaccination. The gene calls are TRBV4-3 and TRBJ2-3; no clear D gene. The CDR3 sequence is CASSHVGSHTQYF. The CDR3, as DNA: TGCGCCAGCAGCCACGTCGGGTCCCATACGCAGTATTTT.